This record covers a single TCR beta chain. The antigen remains unidentified. CDR3 length: 14 amino acids. Germline CDR1 is MRHNA and CDR2 is SNTAGT. Trimming pared 5 bases from V and 4 bases from J, leaving 11 bases between. Unique molecular identifiers were linked by the library to individual cDNA molecules. TCRdb redid the calling of the RACE reads with MiXCR, one entry per CDR3 protein. Here the sample spans 80,000 to 95,000 distinct CDR3 sequences, about 10% being singletons. This sample's time point: patch test 1, 2 weeks after DPC sensitization. Described treatment: therapeutic diphenylcyclopropenone sensitization with weekly scalp DPC. Ahead of applying each patch test, blood was sampled. This record comes from a study of human T cells and chemical hapten exposure. Study-level results: No shift was seen in TCRs above 1 in 1000 frequency with DPC sensitization.

The chain is built from TRBV6-4 and TRBJ2-2; D call uncertain. The TCR was taken from a woman between 45 and 60 years old with alopecia areata. Some clones in this sample may be carry-over from other donors' samples. Sequencing used whole blood, obtained in connection with sensitization to the hapten diphenylcyclopropenone (DPC). The CDR3 DNA is TGTGCCAGCAGTCCCATCCTGGGCACCGGGGAGCTGTTTTTT. Protein product: CASSPILGTGELFF.